Only one count was recorded for the clone carrying this T cell receptor beta chain. Its antigen remains unknown. The assay was immunoSEQ multiplex PCR, and TCRdb's table has in-frame clones only and misses some. The sample lists roughly 130,000 clones, 88% occurring once. The record originates from a study of radiation and T cells in renal cell carcinoma. Whole-study findings and limits: In blood, top tumor clones expanded by 2 weeks, shrinking by 4. Without pretreatment biopsies, baseline tumor clonotype presence was undetermined.

Sample time point: blood 2 weeks post-SBRT. Treatment meaning: 15 Gy SBRT to primary tumor, nephrectomy 4 weeks later. After SBRT, blood was collected at 2 and 4 weeks, plus baseline. The tumor was a clear cell renal cell carcinoma. Sequencing used blood, obtained from a patient whose treatment included radiotherapy and nephrectomy. The clonotype originates from a woman aged 65 to 85 with renal cell carcinoma.

DNA of the CDR3: TGTGCCAGCTCAAAAGACAGGGATGGCTACACCTTC. Encoded protein: CASSKDRDGYTF. The chain combines TRBV18 with TRBJ1-2; 7 nucleotides line up with TRBD1. Germline trimming cut 5 bases from V and 6 bases from J; bases unmatched to any gene: 3. Germline V lookup: CDR1 KGHSH, CDR2 LQKENI. This CDR3 contains 12 residues.